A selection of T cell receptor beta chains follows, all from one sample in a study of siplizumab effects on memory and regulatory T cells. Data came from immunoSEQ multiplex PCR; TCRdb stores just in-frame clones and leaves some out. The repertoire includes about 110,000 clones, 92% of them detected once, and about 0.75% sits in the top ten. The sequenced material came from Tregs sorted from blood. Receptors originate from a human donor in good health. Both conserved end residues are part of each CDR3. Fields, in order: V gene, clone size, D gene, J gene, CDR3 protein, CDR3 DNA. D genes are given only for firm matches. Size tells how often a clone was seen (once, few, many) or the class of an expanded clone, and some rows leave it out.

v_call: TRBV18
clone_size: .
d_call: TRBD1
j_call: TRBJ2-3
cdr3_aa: CASSRTGGADTQYF
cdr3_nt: TGTGCCAGCTCTCGAACAGGGGGCGCAGATACGCAGTATTTT

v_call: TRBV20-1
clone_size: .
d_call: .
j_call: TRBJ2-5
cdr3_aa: CSLSRGETQYF
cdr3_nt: TGCAGTCTTAGCCGAGGGGAGACCCAGTACTTC

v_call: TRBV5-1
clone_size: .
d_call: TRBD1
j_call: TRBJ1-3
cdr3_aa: CASSLTGAGNTIYF
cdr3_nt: TGCGCCAGCAGCTTGACAGGGGCTGGAAACACCATATATTTT

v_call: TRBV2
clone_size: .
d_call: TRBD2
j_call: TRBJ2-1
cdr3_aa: CASSSGLAFNEQFF
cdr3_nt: TGTGCCAGCAGTTCGGGACTAGCCTTCAATGAGCAGTTCTTC

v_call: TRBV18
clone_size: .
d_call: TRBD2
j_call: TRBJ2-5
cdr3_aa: CASSLAGRETQYF
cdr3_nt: TGTGCCAGCTCCCTAGCGGGAAGGGAGACCCAGTACTTC

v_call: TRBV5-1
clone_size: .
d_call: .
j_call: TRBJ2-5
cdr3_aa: CASSLGFQETQYF
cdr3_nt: TGCGCCAGCAGCCTCGGATTTCAAGAGACCCAGTACTTC

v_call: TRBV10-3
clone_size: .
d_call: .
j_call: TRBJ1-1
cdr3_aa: CAIRSDRSTGGSEAFF
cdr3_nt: TGTGCCATCAGGAGCGACAGGTCGACCGGGGGTAGTGAAGCTTTCTTT

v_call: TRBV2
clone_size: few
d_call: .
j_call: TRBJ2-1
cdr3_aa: CASITGAGYNEQFF
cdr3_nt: TGTGCCAGCATAACGGGAGCAGGATACAATGAGCAGTTCTTC

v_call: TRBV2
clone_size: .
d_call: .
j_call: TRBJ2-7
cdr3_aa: CASSERNRYEQYF
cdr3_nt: TGTGCCAGCAGTGAAAGGAACAGGTACGAGCAGTACTTC

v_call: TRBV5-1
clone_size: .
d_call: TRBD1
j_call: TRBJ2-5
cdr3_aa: CASSADRQGGETQYF
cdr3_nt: TGCGCCAGCAGCGCCGACCGACAGGGTGGGGAGACCCAGTACTTC

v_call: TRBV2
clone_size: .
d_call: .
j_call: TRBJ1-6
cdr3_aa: CASSDGGPNSPLHF
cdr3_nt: TGTGCCAGCAGTGATGGGGGGCCTAATTCACCCCTCCACTTT

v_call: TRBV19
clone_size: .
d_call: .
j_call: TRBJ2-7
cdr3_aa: CASSIGGAGLYEQYF
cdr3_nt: TGTGCCAGTAGTATAGGAGGGGCAGGTCTCTACGAGCAGTACTTC

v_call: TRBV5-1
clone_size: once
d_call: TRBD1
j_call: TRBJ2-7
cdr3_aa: CASSLPRTGPDEQYF
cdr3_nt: TGCGCCAGCAGCTTGCCAAGGACAGGGCCGGACGAGCAGTACTTC

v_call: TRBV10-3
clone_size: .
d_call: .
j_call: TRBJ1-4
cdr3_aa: CAISESGRNEKLFF
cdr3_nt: TGTGCCATCAGTGAGTCCGGCCGGAATGAAAAACTGTTTTTT

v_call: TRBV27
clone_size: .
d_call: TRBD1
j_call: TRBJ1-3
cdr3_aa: CASSFTGGRGNTIYF
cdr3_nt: TGTGCCAGCAGTTTTACAGGGGGCAGAGGAAACACCATATATTTT